One sample yielded the 4 T cell receptor beta chains listed below, sequenced in a study of shared clonotypes between healthy human individuals. Profiled with immunoSEQ multiplex PCR; TCRdb holds only in-frame clones, not every one. The sample carries roughly 2 million clones, approximately 94% recorded once. The sample was naive CD4+ T cells sorted from blood. Subset noted: CD45RA+ positively selected. The source is a man between 18 and 29 years old in good health.

The chain employs TRBV6-6 and TRBJ1-1; D possibly corresponds to TRBD1 (5 bases). The CDR3 loop spans 12 amino acids. The V gene's germline CDR1 is MNHNY and CDR2 SVGAGI (reference sequence). Between the trimmed V and J ends, which lost 10 bases and 3 bases, there was a span of 12 bases. For the CDR3, the DNA is TGTGCCACTGGGGGAAGGGACACTGAAGCTTTCTTT. Translation gives CATGGRDTEAFF.

The rearrangement links TRBV5-1 to TRBJ2-7; D unclear. This CDR3 comprises 13 residues. Germline V gives CDR1 SGHRS, CDR2 YFSETQ. Trimming shortened V by 4 bases and J by 9 bases, and 17 bases separated the two germline ends. CDR3 residues: CASSTDELSRQYF. DNA of the CDR3: TGCGCCAGCAGCACGGACGAATTAAGTCGGCAGTACTTC.

This rearrangement joins TRBV11-2 to TRBJ1-3, with D possibly TRBD1 on 5 matching bases. CDR3 length equals 15 residues. In germline, CDR1 is SGHAT, CDR2 FQNNGV. Trimming took off 7 bases at V and 7 bases at J, with 20 bases between the two ends. CDR3 protein: CASTSVKGYGNTIYF. The CDR3 DNA sequence: TGTGCCAGCACCTCGGTGAAGGGGTACGGGAACACCATATATTTT.

The DNA of the CDR3 is TGTGCCAGCAGTTTTCTCGGCAGGGTGGTTAATCAGCCCCAGCATTTT. Translating it yields CASSFLGRVVNQPQHF. The rearrangement uses TRBV28 and TRBJ1-5, with D maybe TRBD1 (5 bases). Germline-derived CDR1 and CDR2 are MDHEN and SYDVKM. The CDR3 consists of 16 residues. V was shortened by 3 bases and J by 4 bases, with 16 bases between the two germline ends.